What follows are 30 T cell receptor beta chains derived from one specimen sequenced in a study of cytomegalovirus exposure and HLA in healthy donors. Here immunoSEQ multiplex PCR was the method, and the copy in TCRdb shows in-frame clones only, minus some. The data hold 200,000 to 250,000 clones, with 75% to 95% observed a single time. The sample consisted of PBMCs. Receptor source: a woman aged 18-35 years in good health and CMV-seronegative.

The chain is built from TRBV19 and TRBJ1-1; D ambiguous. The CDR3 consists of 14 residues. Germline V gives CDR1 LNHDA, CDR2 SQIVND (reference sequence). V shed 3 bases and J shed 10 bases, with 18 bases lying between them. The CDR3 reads CASSIGRIDGGAFF. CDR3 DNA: TGTGCCAGTAGTATTGGCAGGATCGATGGTGGAGCTTTCTTT.

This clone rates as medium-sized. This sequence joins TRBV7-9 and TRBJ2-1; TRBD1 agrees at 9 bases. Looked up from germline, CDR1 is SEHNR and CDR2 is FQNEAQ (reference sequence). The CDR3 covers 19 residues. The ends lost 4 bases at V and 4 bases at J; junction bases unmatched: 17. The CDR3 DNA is TGTGCCAGCAGCTCCCCGGCGGGCGCGGGGACAGGGAAGTACAATGAGCAGTTCTTC. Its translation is CASSSPAGAGTGKYNEQFF.

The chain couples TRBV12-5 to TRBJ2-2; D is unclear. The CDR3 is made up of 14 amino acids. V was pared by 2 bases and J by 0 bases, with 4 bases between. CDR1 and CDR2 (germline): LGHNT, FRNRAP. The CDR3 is CASGLQSNTGELFF. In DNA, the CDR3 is TGTGCTAGTGGTTTGCAGTCGAACACCGGGGAGCTGTTTTTT.

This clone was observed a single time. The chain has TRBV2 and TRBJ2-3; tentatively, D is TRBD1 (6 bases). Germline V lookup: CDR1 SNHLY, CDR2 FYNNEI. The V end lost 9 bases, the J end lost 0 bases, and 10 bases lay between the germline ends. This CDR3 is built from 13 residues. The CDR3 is CARQTGSTDTQYF. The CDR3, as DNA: TGTGCCAGACAAACAGGGAGCACAGATACGCAGTATTTT.

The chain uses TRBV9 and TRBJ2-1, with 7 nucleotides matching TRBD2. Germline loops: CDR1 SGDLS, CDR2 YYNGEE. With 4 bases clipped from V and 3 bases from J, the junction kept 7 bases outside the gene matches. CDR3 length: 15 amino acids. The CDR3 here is CASSPGGGIYNEQFF. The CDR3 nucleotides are TGTGCCAGCAGCCCGGGGGGAGGGATCTACAATGAGCAGTTCTTC.

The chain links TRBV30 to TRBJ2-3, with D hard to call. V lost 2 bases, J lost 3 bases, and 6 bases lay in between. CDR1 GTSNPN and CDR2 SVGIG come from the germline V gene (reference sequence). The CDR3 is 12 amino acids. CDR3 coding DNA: TGTGCCTGGAGTCCCAATACAGATACGCAGTATTTT. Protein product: CAWSPNTDTQYF. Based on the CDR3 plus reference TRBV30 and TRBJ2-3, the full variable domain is SQTIHQWPATLVQPVGSPLSLECTVEGTSNPNLYWYRQAAGRGLQLLFYSVGIGQISSEVPQNLSASRPQDRQFILSSKKLLLSDSGFYLCAWSPNTDTQYFGPGTRLTVL.

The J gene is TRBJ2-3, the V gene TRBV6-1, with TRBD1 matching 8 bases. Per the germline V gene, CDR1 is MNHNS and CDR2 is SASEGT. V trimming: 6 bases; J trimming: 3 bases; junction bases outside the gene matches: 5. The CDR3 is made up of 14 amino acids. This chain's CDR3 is CASSIDRGTDTQYF. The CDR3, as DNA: TGTGCCAGCAGCATTGACAGGGGAACAGATACGCAGTATTTT.

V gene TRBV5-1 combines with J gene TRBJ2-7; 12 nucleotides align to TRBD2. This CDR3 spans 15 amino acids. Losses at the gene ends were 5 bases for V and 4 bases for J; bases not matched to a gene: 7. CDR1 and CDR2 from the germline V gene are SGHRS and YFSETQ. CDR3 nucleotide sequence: TGCGCCAGCAGGCTTGAGGGACTAGCGGGTTACGAGCAGTACTTC. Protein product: CASRLEGLAGYEQYF.

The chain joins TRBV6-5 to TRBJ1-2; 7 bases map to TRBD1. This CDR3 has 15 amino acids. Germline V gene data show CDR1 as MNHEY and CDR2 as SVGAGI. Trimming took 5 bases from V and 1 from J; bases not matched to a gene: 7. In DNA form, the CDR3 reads TGTGCCAGCAGTCCCCCGGGACAGAGTAACTATGGCTACACCTTC. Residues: CASSPPGQSNYGYTF.

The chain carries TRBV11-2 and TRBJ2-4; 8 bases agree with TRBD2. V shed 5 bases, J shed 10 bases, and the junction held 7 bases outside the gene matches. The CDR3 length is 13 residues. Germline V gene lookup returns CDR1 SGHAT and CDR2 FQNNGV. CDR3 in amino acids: CASSPRGGGIQYF. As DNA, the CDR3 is TGTGCCAGCAGCCCCCGGGGGGGCGGGATTCAGTACTTC.

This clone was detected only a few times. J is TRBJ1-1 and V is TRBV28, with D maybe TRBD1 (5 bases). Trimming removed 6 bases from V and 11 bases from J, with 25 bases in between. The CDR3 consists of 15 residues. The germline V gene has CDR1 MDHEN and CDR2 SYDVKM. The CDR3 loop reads CASRVLGRQLKSAFF. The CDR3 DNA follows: TGTGCCAGCAGGGTACTCGGGAGACAGCTTAAATCGGCTTTCTTT.

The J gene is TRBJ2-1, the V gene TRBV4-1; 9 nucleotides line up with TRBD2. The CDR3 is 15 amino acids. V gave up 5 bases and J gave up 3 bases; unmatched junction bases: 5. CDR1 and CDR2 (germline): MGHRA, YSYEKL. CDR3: CASSFRLADYNEQFF. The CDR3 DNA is TGCGCCAGCAGCTTCCGACTAGCGGACTACAATGAGCAGTTCTTC.

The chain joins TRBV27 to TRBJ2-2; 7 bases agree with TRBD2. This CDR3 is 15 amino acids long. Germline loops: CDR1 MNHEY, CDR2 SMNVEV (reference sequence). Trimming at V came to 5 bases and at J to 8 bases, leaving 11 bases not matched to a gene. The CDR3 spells CASSPRLAVRGELFF. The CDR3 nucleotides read TGTGCCAGCAGTCCAAGACTAGCCGTCAGGGGGGAGCTGTTTTTT.

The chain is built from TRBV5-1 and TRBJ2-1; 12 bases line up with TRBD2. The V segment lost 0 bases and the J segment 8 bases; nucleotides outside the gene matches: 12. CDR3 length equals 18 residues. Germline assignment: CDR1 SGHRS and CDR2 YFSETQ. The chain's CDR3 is CASSLGLAGGLGTYEQFF. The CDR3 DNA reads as TGCGCCAGCAGCTTGGGTCTAGCGGGAGGGCTCGGGACGTATGAGCAGTTCTTC. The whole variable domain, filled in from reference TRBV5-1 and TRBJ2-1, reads KAGVTQTPRYLIKTRGQQVTLSCSPISGHRSVSWYQQTPGQGLQFLFEYFSETQRNKGNFPGRFSGRQFSNSRSEMNVSTLELGDSALYLCASSLGLAGGLGTYEQFFGPGTRLTVL.

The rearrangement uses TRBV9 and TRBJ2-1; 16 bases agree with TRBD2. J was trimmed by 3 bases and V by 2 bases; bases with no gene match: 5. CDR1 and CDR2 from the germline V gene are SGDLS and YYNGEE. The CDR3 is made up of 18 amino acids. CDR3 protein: CASSVGTSGRALYNEQFF. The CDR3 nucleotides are TGTGCCAGCAGCGTCGGGACTAGCGGGAGGGCCCTCTACAATGAGCAGTTCTTC.

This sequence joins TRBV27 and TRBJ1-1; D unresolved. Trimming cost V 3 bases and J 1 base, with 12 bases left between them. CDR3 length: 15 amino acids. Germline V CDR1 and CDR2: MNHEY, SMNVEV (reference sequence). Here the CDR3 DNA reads TGTGCCAGCAGTTTTCTTGGGTCGGGGAACACTGAAGCTTTCTTT. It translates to CASSFLGSGNTEAFF.

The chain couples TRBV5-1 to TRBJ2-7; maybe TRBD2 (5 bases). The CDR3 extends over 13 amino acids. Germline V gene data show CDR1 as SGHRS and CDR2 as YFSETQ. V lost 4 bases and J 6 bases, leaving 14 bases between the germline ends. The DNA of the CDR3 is TGCGCCAGCAGCAAGGAGGCGGGCGGCGAGCAGTACTTC. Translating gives CASSKEAGGEQYF.

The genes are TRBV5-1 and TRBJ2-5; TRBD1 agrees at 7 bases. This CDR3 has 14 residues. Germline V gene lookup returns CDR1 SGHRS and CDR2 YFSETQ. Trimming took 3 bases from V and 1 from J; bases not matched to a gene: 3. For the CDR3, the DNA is TGCGCCAGCAGCTGGGACAGACCCCAAGAGACCCAGTACTTC. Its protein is CASSWDRPQETQYF.

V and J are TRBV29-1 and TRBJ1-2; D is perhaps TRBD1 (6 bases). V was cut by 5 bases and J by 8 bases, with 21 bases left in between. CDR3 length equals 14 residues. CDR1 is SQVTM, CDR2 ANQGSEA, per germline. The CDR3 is CSVRIQGSLGGYTF. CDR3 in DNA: TGCAGCGTTCGGATACAGGGTTCACTAGGAGGCTACACCTTC.

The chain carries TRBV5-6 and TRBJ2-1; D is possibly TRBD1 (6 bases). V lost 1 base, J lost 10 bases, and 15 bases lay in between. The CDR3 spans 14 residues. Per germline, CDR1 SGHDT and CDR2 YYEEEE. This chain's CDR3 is CASSLLGTPGEQFF. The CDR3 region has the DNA TGTGCCAGCAGCTTGCTCGGGACACCCGGCGAGCAGTTCTTC.

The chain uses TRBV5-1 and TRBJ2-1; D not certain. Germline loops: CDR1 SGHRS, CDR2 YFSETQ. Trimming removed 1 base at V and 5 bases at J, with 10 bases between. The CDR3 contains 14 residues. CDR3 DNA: TGCGCCAGCAGCTTGCTGAGGTCCAACAATGAGCAGTTCTTC. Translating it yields CASSLLRSNNEQFF.

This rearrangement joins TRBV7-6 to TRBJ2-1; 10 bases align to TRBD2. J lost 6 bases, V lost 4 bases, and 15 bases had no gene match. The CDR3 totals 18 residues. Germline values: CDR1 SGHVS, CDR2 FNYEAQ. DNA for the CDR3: TGTGCCAGCAGCTCCCACGCTAGATCTAGCGGGAGAGGCAATGAGCAGTTCTTC. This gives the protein CASSSHARSSGRGNEQFF.

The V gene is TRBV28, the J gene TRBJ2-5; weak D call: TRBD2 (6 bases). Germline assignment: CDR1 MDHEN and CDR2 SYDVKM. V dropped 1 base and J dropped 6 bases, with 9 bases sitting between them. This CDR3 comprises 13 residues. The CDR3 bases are TGTGCCAGCAGTTTATTCGGCGGGAAGACCCAGTACTTC. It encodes CASSLFGGKTQYF.

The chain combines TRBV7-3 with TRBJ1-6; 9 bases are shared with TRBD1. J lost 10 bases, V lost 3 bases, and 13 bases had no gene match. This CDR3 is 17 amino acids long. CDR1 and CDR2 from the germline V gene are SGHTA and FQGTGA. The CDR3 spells CASSFRLGQGIASPLHF. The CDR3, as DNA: TGTGCCAGCAGCTTCCGACTCGGACAGGGGATAGCATCACCCCTCCACTTT.

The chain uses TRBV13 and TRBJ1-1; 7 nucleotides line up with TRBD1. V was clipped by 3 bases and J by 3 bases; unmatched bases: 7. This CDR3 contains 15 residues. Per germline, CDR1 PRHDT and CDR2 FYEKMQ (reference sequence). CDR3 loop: CASSLDGQVYTEAFF. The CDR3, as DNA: TGTGCCAGCAGCTTGGACGGACAGGTTTACACTGAAGCTTTCTTT.

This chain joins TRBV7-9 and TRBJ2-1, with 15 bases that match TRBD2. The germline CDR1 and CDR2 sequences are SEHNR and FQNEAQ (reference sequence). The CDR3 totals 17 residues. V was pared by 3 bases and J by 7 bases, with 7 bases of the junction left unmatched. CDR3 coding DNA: TGTGCCAGCAGCTTGGGACAGGGACTAGCGGGAGGTAATGAGCAGTTCTTC. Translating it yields CASSLGQGLAGGNEQFF. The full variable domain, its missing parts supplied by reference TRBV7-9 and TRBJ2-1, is DTGVSQNPRHKITKRGQNVTFRCDPISEHNRLYWYRQTLGQGPEFLTYFQNEAQLEKSRLLSDRFSAERPKGSFSTLEIQRTEQGDSAMYLCASSLGQGLAGGNEQFFGPGTRLTVL.

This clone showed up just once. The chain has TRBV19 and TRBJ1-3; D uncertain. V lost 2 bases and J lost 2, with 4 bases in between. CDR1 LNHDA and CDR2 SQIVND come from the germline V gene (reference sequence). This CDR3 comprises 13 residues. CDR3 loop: CASSILPGNTIYF. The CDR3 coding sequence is TGTGCCAGTAGTATACTCCCTGGAAACACCATATATTTT. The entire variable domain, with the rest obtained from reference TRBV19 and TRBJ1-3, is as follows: DGGITQSPKYLFRKEGQNVTLSCEQNLNHDAMYWYRQDPGQGLRLIYYSQIVNDFQKGDIAEGYSVSREKKESFPLTVTSAQKNPTAFYLCASSILPGNTIYFGEGSWLTVV.

The CDR3, as DNA: TGTGCCAGCAGTTACCGACAGGGCAGCGGTGGCTACACCTTC. Translating gives CASSYRQGSGGYTF. V usage is TRBV6-5 and J usage is TRBJ1-2; 7 positions agree with TRBD1. The ends lost 2 bases at V and 7 bases at J; junction bases unmatched: 7. The V gene's germline CDR1 is MNHEY and CDR2 SVGAGI. There are 14 residues in the CDR3.

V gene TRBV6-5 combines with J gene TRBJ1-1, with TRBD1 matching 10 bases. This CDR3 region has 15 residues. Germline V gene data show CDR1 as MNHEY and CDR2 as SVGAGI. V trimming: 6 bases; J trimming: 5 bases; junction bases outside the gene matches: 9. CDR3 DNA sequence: TGTGCCAGCAGCAGCCCGACAGGGGGCAGAACTGAAGCTTTCTTT. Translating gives CASSSPTGGRTEAFF.

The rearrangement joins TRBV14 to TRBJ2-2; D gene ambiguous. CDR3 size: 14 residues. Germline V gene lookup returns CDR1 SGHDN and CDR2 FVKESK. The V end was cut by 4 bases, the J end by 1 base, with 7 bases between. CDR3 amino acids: CASSPTGNTGELFF. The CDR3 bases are TGTGCCAGCAGCCCCACGGGGAACACCGGGGAGCTGTTTTTT.